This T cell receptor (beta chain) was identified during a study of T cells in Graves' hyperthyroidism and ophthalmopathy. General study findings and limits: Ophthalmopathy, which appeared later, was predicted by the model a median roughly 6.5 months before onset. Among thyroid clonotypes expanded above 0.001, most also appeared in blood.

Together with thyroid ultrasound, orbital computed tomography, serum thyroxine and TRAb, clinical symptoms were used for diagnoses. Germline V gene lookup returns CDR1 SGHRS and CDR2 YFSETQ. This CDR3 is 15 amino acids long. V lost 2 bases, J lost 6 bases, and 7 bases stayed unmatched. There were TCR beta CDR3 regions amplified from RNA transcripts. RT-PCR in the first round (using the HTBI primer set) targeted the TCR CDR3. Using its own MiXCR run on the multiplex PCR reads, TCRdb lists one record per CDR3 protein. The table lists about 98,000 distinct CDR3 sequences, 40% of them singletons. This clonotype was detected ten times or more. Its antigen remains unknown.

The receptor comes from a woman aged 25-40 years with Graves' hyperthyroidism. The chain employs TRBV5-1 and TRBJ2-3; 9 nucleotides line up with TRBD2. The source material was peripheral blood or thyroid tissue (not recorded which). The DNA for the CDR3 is TGCGCCAGCAGCTTTCTAGCGGGGACCACGGATACGCAGTATTTT. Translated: CASSFLAGTTDTQYF.